The rows below give T cell receptor beta chains drawn from one sample of a study of T cell responses to AZD1222 COVID-19 vaccine. Libraries were prepared by immunoSEQ multiplex PCR; TCRdb keeps only in-frame clonotypes and omits some of them. The sample comprises about 160,000 clones, around 90% of which are singletons, and less than 3.5% rests with the top ten. Specimen: peripheral blood, collected 28 days after the second AZD1222 dose. These TCRs come from an adult who received the AZD1222 COVID-19 vaccine. Each CDR3 is given without its conserved first and last residue.

J gene	V gene	CDR3 protein
TRBJ2-6	TRBV3-1/TRBV3-2	ASSPPDISGANVLT
TRBJ1-5	TRBV5-4	ASSLGPTEQPQH
TRBJ1-1	TRBV27	ASSLTGAMRAEAF
TRBJ2-7	TRBV2	ASSEGGYSYEQY
TRBJ1-1	TRBV13	ASSLEEGARAF
TRBJ2-3	TRBV6-4	ASSEGGAVADTQY
TRBJ1-6	TRBV5-1	ASSPAGGNQGALH
TRBJ1-2	TRBV5-5	ASSLEATDYGYT
TRBJ1-6	TRBV2	ASSVEGAKNSPLH
TRBJ1-2	TRBV5-6	ASSFEGRNYGYT
TRBJ1-3	TRBV30	AWSSIGARNTIY
TRBJ1-5	TRBV27	ASSFDDFQPQH
TRBJ2-7	TRBV28	ATASSSFPPYEQY
TRBJ2-2	TRBV28	ASSLVGQVVSGELF
TRBJ2-1	TRBV19	ASSIWGLAGPHSYNEQF
TRBJ2-5	TRBV24-1	ATSDGTFTETQY
TRBJ2-1	TRBV30	AWALLTSGSGEQF
TRBJ1-1	TRBV7-9	ASSSRTGGNTEAF
TRBJ2-1	TRBV4-1	ASSQPTSGSSYNEQF
TRBJ2-7	TRBV12-3/TRBV12-4	ASSLWSNEQY
TRBJ2-1	TRBV24-1	ATSPAGPVNEQF
TRBJ1-5	TRBV23-1	ASRPTGRSNQPQH
TRBJ2-5	TRBV19	ASSMMATQETQY
TRBJ1-1	TRBV19	ASSADQGWDTEAF
TRBJ2-7	TRBV20-1	SASPGLAGANSYEQY
TRBJ2-7	TRBV11-2	ASSLADYEQY
TRBJ2-5	TRBV4-1	ASSQGASGRAETQY
TRBJ2-7	TRBV1	THKPSRPSGLQSSYEQY
TRBJ2-7	TRBV28	ASQRVLAKHYEQY
TRBJ1-4	TRBV7-2	ASSPGPSTNEKLF
TRBJ2-2	TRBV3-1/TRBV3-2	ASSHRTKAGVDTGELF
TRBJ2-3	TRBV7-2	ASSLSAGAYTDTQY
TRBJ2-7	TRBV5-1	ASSTGDSYEQY
TRBJ2-7	TRBV3-1/TRBV3-2	ASSPRWTGYEQY
TRBJ2-5	TRBV14	ASSQDLGPQETQY
TRBJ1-5	TRBV2	ASSEQGGYSNQPQH
TRBJ1-3	TRBV6-4	ASSEAAGAGNTIY
TRBJ2-3	TRBV27	ASSSPGGSTDTQY
TRBJ1-1	TRBV11-3	ASSYGEDTEAF
TRBJ1-5	TRBV19	ASSIRQGGQPQH
TRBJ1-1	TRBV9	ASSPGPNTEAF
TRBJ2-5	TRBV5-5	ASSAGTSGKETQY